A single sample gave rise to the 32 T cell receptor delta chains below, sequenced in a study of gammadelta T cells in human blood. TCRdb processed the RT-PCR reads again with the CATT caller. The table lists over a thousand delta-chain clones, around a sixth of them singletons. The sample consisted of non-Vgamma9Vdelta2 gamma-delta T cells from infant blood. The source is a human donor.

This clone is labeled large. This chain connects TRDV1 to TRDJ1; the match to TRDD3 covers 8 bases. The CDR3 sequence is 17 residues long. V lost 2 bases and J lost 2; bases outside the gene matches: 10. Germline V gene lookup returns CDR1 TSWWSYY and CDR2 QGS. Written as DNA, the CDR3 is TGTGCTCTTGGGGAAGAAGTGGCCTTGGGGGATACCGATAAACTCATCTTT. Translated, it gives CALGEEVALGDTDKLIF.

As regards this clone: This probably arose from a read error, given a far larger clone one base away. The chain carries TRAV29/DV5 and TRDJ1; 11 nucleotides line up with TRDD3. The V gene's germline CDR1 is NSMFDY and CDR2 ISSIKDK. With 5 bases clipped from V and 6 bases from J, the junction kept 33 bases outside the gene matches. CDR3 size: 22 residues. For the CDR3, the DNA is TGTGCAGCCAGACCTTCCCAGTACTGGGGGATATCTAGGGGGGGAGGGACCAATAAACTCATCTTT. The encoded protein is CAARPSQYWGISRGGGTNKLIF. The whole variable domain, remainder taken from reference TRAV29/DV5 and TRDJ1, is DQQVKQNSPSLSVQEGRISILNCDYTNSMFDYFLWYKKYPAEGPTFLISISSIKDKNEDGRFTVFLNKSAKHLSLHIVPSQPGDSAVYFCAARPSQYWGISRGGGTNKLIFGKGTRVTVEP.

The table lists this clone with a few counts. A much bigger clone sits one base away, suggesting this may be a read error. The chain employs TRDV1 and TRDJ1; 7 nucleotides align to TRDD3. There are 20 residues in the CDR3. Germline V gives CDR1 TSWWSYY, CDR2 QGS. The CDR3 nucleotides are TGTGCTCTTGGGAAACTAGTGAGTAGAGGCTGGGGGTACTACACCGATAAACTCATCTTT. Translated, it gives CALGKLVSRGWGYYTDKLIF.

A note on this clone: A far larger clone is a single base away, which makes a read error likely. Other DNA sequences from this sample encode an identical CDR3 as well. The chain is built from TRDV1 and TRDJ1, with 8 bases fitting TRDD3. The CDR3 length is 21 residues. The V gene end was trimmed by 1 base and the J gene end by 3 bases; junction bases not matched to a gene: 22. The V gene's germline CDR1 is TSWWSYY and CDR2 QGS. The CDR3 sequence: CALGERSGPRLGDGRADKLIF. The CDR3 DNA follows: TGTGCTCTTGGGGAACGAAGTGGGCCGAGATTGGGGGATGGACGGGCCGATAAACTCATCTTT.

This clone occurred a few times. It differs at one base from a far larger clone, so likely a read error. This sequence joins TRDV1 and TRDJ3, with 8 bases that match TRDD3. V trimming: 1 base; J trimming: 0 bases; junction bases outside the gene matches: 8. The CDR3 spans 20 residues. Per germline, CDR1 TSWWSYY and CDR2 QGS. In nucleotides, the CDR3 is TGTGCTCTTGGGGAACATACTGGGGGTTACATCTCCTGGGACACCCGACAGATGTTTTTC. Translating it yields CALGEHTGGYISWDTRQMFF.

This clone was picked up a small number of times. A much larger clonotype is one base distant, so this may be a read error. The chain couples TRDV1 to TRDJ1; D remains unclear. Germline CDR1 and CDR2: TSWWSYY and QGS. This CDR3 is built from 15 residues. V was shortened by 3 bases and J by 2 bases, with 13 bases between the two germline ends. CDR3 DNA: TGTGCTCTTGGGGATTACCCAGGTGATACCGATAAACTCATCTTT. It translates to CALGDYPGDTDKLIF.

Note on this clone: It is likely a read error: a sequence one base away is far more abundant. The rearrangement links TRDV2 to TRDJ1; the match to TRDD3 covers 9 bases. TCRdb is silent on the J gene; assignment here came from matching the DNA to germline. V trimming: 3 bases; J trimming: 0 bases; junction bases outside the gene matches: 4. The CDR3 totals 15 residues. CDR1 and CDR2 (germline): GEAIGNYY, EKD. In nucleotides, the CDR3 is TGTGCCTGTGACTCCCTGGGGGATCACACCGATAAACTCATCTTT. It codes for CACDSLGDHTDKLIF.

Remarks on this clone: A read error is the likely source, as a far larger clone sits one nucleotide away. Other DNA sequences in the sample encode the same CDR3. The chain couples TRDV1 to TRDJ1; a weak D match, TRDD3 (7 bases). Germline CDR1 reads TSWWSYY; CDR2 reads QGS. The CDR3 runs to 27 residues. The ends were cut back, 6 bases at V and 0 bases at J, with 50 bases in the middle. The CDR3 sequence: CALGLLLELPPLTGGLWPRGDTDKLIF. The DNA of the CDR3 is TGTGCTCTTGGCCTTTTACTCGAACTTCCTCCTCTCACCGGGGGATTGTGGCCTCGTGGGGACACCGATAAACTCATCTTT.

As concerns this clone: A far larger clone is one base from this, pointing to a likely read error. The sample contains more than one DNA sequence encoding this CDR3. The chain links TRDV3 to TRDJ2, with D perhaps matching TRDD2 (8 bases). Matching the DNA to germline supplied the J gene, which TCRdb does not give. Germline CDR1 is TVYSNPD and CDR2 is GDNSRS (reference sequence). The CDR3 loop spans 22 amino acids. Trimming shortened V by 4 bases and J by 0 bases, and 36 bases separated the two germline ends. The CDR3 reads CASSRALPTPLGGTPLTAQLFF. For the CDR3, the DNA is TGTGCCTCCTCACGGGCACTTCCTACGCCCCTGGGGGGTACTCCTTTGACAGCACAACTCTTCTTT.

This clone is labeled as medium-sized (0.01 to 0.1%). V is TRDV1 and J is TRDJ1, with 11 bases matching TRDD3. Germline CDR1 reads TSWWSYY; CDR2 reads QGS. This CDR3 contains 21 residues. The ends lost 1 base at V and 4 bases at J; junction bases unmatched: 20. The CDR3 region has the DNA TGTGCTCTTGGGGAACCGAGTTCTACACACCCGTACTGGGGGATATTCGATAAACTCATCTTT. Encoded protein: CALGEPSSTHPYWGIFDKLIF.

This clone has only a few counts. The V call is TRDV1, the J call TRDJ1; 13 nucleotides align to TRDD3. Germline lookup yields CDR1 TSWWSYY and CDR2 QGS. The junction had 21 bases not matched to a gene; V was cut back by 2 bases and J by 0 bases. This CDR3 is built from 23 residues. CDR3 loop: CALGESPHLTGGYAGGYTDKLIF. Here the CDR3 DNA reads TGTGCTCTTGGGGAAAGCCCCCACCTAACTGGGGGATACGCTGGGGGCTACACCGATAAACTCATCTTT.

This clone was seen only a few times. The likely explanation is a read error, given a far larger clone one base away. This chain connects TRDV1 to TRDJ1, with 10 bases lining up with TRDD3. J gave up 6 bases and V 1 base, and 20 bases lay outside the gene matches. The CDR3 is 20 amino acids. Germline V lookup: CDR1 TSWWSYY, CDR2 QGS. DNA for the CDR3: TGTGCTCTTGGGGAACAAGACTTCTACTGGGGGATTTATGGAACCAATAAACTCATCTTT. It translates to CALGEQDFYWGIYGTNKLIF.

Points on this clone: It is likely a read error: a sequence one base away is far more abundant. The gene calls are TRAV38-2/DV8 and TRDJ1; D gene uncertain. Per the germline V gene, CDR1 is TSESDYY and CDR2 is QEAYKQQN. Trimming left V 2 bases short and J 2 bases short, with 31 bases between. The CDR3 is 21 residues long. The CDR3 loop reads CAYRSGPLTPLDGHSTDKLIF. Written as DNA, the CDR3 is TGTGCTTATAGGAGTGGCCCCCTCACCCCTCTCGATGGACACTCAACCGATAAACTCATCTTT.

This clone counts as large (0.1 to 1%). Other DNA sequences within the sample encode an identical CDR3. The chain is built from TRDV1 and TRDJ1; 9 positions match TRDD3. Germline-derived CDR1 and CDR2 are TSWWSYY and QGS. V shed 1 base, J shed 5 bases, and the junction held 17 bases outside the gene matches. CDR3 size: 19 residues. The CDR3 nucleotides read TGTGCTCTTGGGGAACCCCCCTTACTCGGGGGATACAGTTCTGATAAACTCATCTTT. Translated, it gives CALGEPPLLGGYSSDKLIF.

This clone is termed large. This rearrangement joins TRDV2 to TRDJ1, with 9 bases fitting TRDD3. The V gene end was trimmed by 0 bases and the J gene end by 0 bases; junction bases not matched to a gene: 1. The CDR3 is 15 amino acids. Germline CDR1 reads GEAIGNYY; CDR2 reads EKD. CDR3 protein: CACDTLGDHTDKLIF. In DNA, the CDR3 is TGTGCCTGTGACACCCTGGGGGATCACACCGATAAACTCATCTTT.

A single count supports this clone. A far bigger clonotype differs at one base, so this is likely a read error. This chain connects TRDV1 to TRDJ1, with TRDD3 matching 12 bases. Since TCRdb gives no J gene, matching the DNA to germline was used here to assign it. J gave up 0 bases and V 7 bases, and 24 bases lay outside the gene matches. Per the germline V gene, CDR1 is TSWWSYY and CDR2 is QGS. The CDR3 runs to 22 residues. CDR3 nucleotide sequence: TGTGCTCTTGTGTCTTACCGACTGGGGGATACAGGGGTAGGGTCGTACACCGATAAACTCATCTTT. This encodes CALVSYRLGDTGVGSYTDKLIF.

On this clone itself: A clone one base away is much larger, so this may be a read error. The rearrangement links TRDV3 to TRDJ1; D is tentatively TRDD2 or TRDD3 (5 bases each). The J gene was not available in TCRdb and was assigned here by matching the DNA to germline segments. CDR1 is TVYSNPD, CDR2 GDNSRS, per germline (reference sequence). The CDR3 is 15 residues long. Trimming removed 5 bases from V and 1 base from J, with 20 bases in between. CDR3 bases: TGTGCCCTTCCGAACACCCGGGGGGGCACCGATAAACTCATCTTT. This codes for CALPNTRGGTDKLIF. Full variable domain (remainder filled in from reference TRDV3 and TRDJ1): CDKVTQSSPDQTVASGSEVVLLCTYDTVYSNPDLFWYRIRPDYSFQFVFYGDNSRSEGADFTQGRFSVKHILTQKAFHLVISPVRTEDSATYYCALPNTRGGTDKLIFGKGTRVTVEP.

This clone was detected a few times. A much larger clone differs by one base, so this may be a read error. The J gene was recorded as TRDJ1; no V gene was called; the listed D gene, TRDD3, was not tested against the DNA. This CDR3 contains 19 residues. The CDR3 loop reads CAVKIPPSLGLGTTDKLIF. CDR3 DNA: TGTGCTGTGAAGATTCCCCCTTCCTTAGGACTGGGGACTACCGATAAACTCATCTTT.

This clone was seen a few times. This likely came from a read error, as a far larger clone is one base away. The V and J genes are TRDV1 and TRDJ1; TRDD3 is a possible D gene (5 bases). Germline CDR1 is TSWWSYY and CDR2 is QGS. CDR3 size: 20 residues. CDR3 nucleotides: TGTGCTCTTGGGGAACCCAGGGCTCGCGAGGGGGTCCATTACACCAATAAACTCATCTTT. It yields the protein CALGEPRAREGVHYTNKLIF.

This clone was detected only a few times. A far larger clone is only one base removed, so a read error is likely. The chain has TRDV3 and TRDJ3, with 8 bases lining up with TRDD3. TCRdb supplies no J gene; here it was assigned by aligning the nucleotide sequence to germline. This CDR3 contains 23 residues. Losses at the gene ends were 5 bases for V and 0 bases for J; bases not matched to a gene: 27. Per germline, CDR1 TVYSNPD and CDR2 GDNSRS (reference sequence). As DNA, the CDR3 is TGTGCCCTTCCGTGGGCCTACAGGGGGATAGGACCGTTACGCTCCTGGGACACCCGACAGATGTTTTTC. The encoded protein is CALPWAYRGIGPLRSWDTRQMFF.

A few counts support this clone. With a far larger clone one base away, a read error is the likely cause. J is TRDJ1 and V is TRDV2, with 12 bases aligning to TRDD3. Germline CDR1 reads GEAIGNYY; CDR2 reads EKD. The CDR3 length is 16 residues. J lost 4 bases, V lost 3 bases, and 8 bases had no gene match. In DNA, the CDR3 is TGTGCCTGTGACCGACGCTGGGGGATACGTATCGATAAACTCATCTTT. Amino acids: CACDRRWGIRIDKLIF.

This sequence joins TRDV1 and TRDJ1; 11 bases are shared with TRDD3. From germline, CDR1 is TSWWSYY and CDR2 QGS. Trimming took 3 bases from V and 0 from J; bases not matched to a gene: 33. The CDR3 is 26 amino acids. The CDR3 loop reads CALGDWYYFGWGIPLYQFQYTDKLIF. The CDR3 nucleotides read TGTGCTCTTGGGGATTGGTACTACTTTGGCTGGGGGATACCCTTATACCAATTTCAGTACACCGATAAACTCATCTTT.

On this clone itself: Only one base separates this from a far larger clonotype, so it likely reflects a read error. Within the sample, other DNA sequences also encode this same CDR3. V and J are TRDV3 and TRDJ1; D is ambiguous. Germline CDR1 and CDR2: TVYSNPD and GDNSRS (reference sequence). This CDR3 is 12 amino acids long. CDR3 in DNA: TGTGCCTTCAAGGTGTATACCGATAAACTCATCTTC. It is translated as CAFKVYTDKLIF. Using reference TRDV3 and TRDJ1 for the parts outside the CDR3, the full variable domain is CDKVTQSSPDQTVASGSEVVLLCTYDTVYSNPDLFWYRIRPDYSFQFVFYGDNSRSEGADFTQGRFSVKHILTQKAFHLVISPVRTEDSATYYCAFKVYTDKLIFGKGTRVTVEP.

This clone is large. The sample contains more than one DNA sequence encoding this CDR3. V and J are TRDV1 and TRDJ1; 9 bases match TRDD3. Germline V gene lookup returns CDR1 TSWWSYY and CDR2 QGS. There are 21 residues in the CDR3. V was clipped by 4 bases and J by 0 bases; unmatched bases: 21. CDR3 DNA: TGTGCTCTTGGGGTTAAGCCCCCGTACTGGGGGACTCCACCGTACACCGATAAACTCATCTTT. It translates to CALGVKPPYWGTPPYTDKLIF.

This clone is termed medium-sized. This may arise from a read error, as a much more abundant clone is one base away. This chain links TRDV1 with TRDJ1, with 10 bases that match TRDD3. This CDR3 region has 20 residues. CDR1 and CDR2 (germline): TSWWSYY, QGS. V gave up 5 bases and J gave up 2 bases; unmatched junction bases: 20. The CDR3 region has the DNA TGTGCTCTTGGGAAACAAGACTTCTACTGGGGGATTTATGGAACCGATAAACTCATCTTT. It yields the protein CALGKQDFYWGIYGTDKLIF.

Remarks on this clone: A read error is the likely source, as a far larger clone sits one nucleotide away. This chain links TRDV2 with TRDJ1; unclear D gene. TCRdb records no J gene; here it was assigned by comparing the DNA to germline. CDR1 GEAIGNYY and CDR2 EKD come from the germline V gene. CDR3 length: 18 amino acids. The V gene lost 3 bases and the J gene lost 0 bases, with 22 bases spanning the gap. CDR3 nucleotides: TGTGCCTGTGACGCCGGCCGGGGCAAAAAGACGGACACCGATAAACTCATCTTT. This encodes CACDAGRGKKTDTDKLIF.

Turning to this clone: This is likely an artifact of a read error, given a far larger clone one base away. This rearrangement joins TRDV1 to TRDJ1; D may be TRDD3 (5 bases). The J gene comes from matching the DNA to germline here; TCRdb lacks it. The CDR3 contains 20 residues. Looked up from germline, CDR1 is TSWWSYY and CDR2 is QGS. Trimming stripped 5 bases from V and 0 bases from J, with 28 bases between. The CDR3 sequence: CALGKRGGPPQNQYTDKLIF. As DNA, the CDR3 is TGTGCTCTTGGGAAGAGGGGGGGCCCCCCGCAAAACCAGTACACCGATAAACTCATCTTT.

This clone rates as large. The V gene is TRDV2, the J gene TRDJ3; TRDD3 matches at 13 bases. The V and J ends lost 0 bases and 0 bases, in that order; junction bases with no gene match: 7. Germline values: CDR1 GEAIGNYY, CDR2 EKD. The CDR3 has 21 amino acids. CDR3 DNA sequence: TGTGCCTGTGACACCTGTACTGGGGGATACGCAGGCTCCTGGGACACCCGACAGATGTTTTTC. Its protein product is CACDTCTGGYAGSWDTRQMFF.

A remark on this clone: A much larger clone lies one base from this, so it may be a read error. Within the sample, other DNA sequences also encode this same CDR3. V usage is TRDV1 and J usage is TRDJ1, with D perhaps assigned TRDD2 or TRDD3 (7 bases each). Germline lookup yields CDR1 TSWWSYY and CDR2 QGS. This CDR3 has 20 amino acids. Deletions cut 9 bases from V and 2 bases from J, with 34 bases between. DNA of the CDR3: TGTGCTCTAAACCTGCCTTCCTTTGCTGGGGGGCCCTACGGTACCGATAAACTCATCTTT. Amino acid sequence: CALNLPSFAGGPYGTDKLIF.

On this clone itself: This likely came from a read error, as a far larger clone is one base away. The rearrangement links TRDV1 to TRDJ3, with 10 bases identical to TRDD3. CDR3 size: 26 residues. The germline V gene encodes CDR1 TSWWSYY and CDR2 QGS. Trimming at V came to 5 bases and at J to 0 bases, leaving 28 bases not matched to a gene. The DNA for the CDR3 is TGTGCTCTTGGGTCCCCGGGTATTACGGCCCTATACTGGGGGATGCGGGCCTCCTGGGACACCCGACAGATGTTTTTC. It translates to CALGSPGITALYWGMRASWDTRQMFF.

Only one count was recorded for this clone. Only one base separates this from a far larger clonotype, so it likely reflects a read error. The chain combines TRDV1 with TRDJ3; no definite D call. TCRdb is silent on the J gene; assignment here came from matching the DNA to germline. The CDR3 runs 23 residues. Germline V gives CDR1 TSWWSYY, CDR2 QGS. Trimming cost V 3 bases and J 0 bases, with 27 bases left between them. The DNA for the CDR3 is TGTGCTCTTGGGGAGATTGGACCGGGGTCGGGTCCGGCTAGCTCCTGGGACACCCGACAGATGTTTTTC. This translates into CALGEIGPGSGPASSWDTRQMFF.

The table lists this clone with a few counts. A read error is likely here: a far larger clone is one base away. The chain combines TRDV1 with TRDJ1; perhaps TRDD2 as D (7 bases). The CDR3 is 21 residues long. Per germline, CDR1 TSWWSYY and CDR2 QGS. V shed 4 bases and J shed 0 bases, with 30 bases lying between them. DNA of the CDR3: TGTGCTCTTGGGGTGACTTCCTATCCCAACTGGGTCGGGCTTTACACCGATAAACTCATCTTT. Protein sequence: CALGVTSYPNWVGLYTDKLIF.